The clone carrying this TCR beta chain was counted many times. Its target is unknown. TCRdb reanalysed the 5' RACE reads using MiXCR and keeps one entry per CDR3 protein. The top ten clones hold about 4% of a sample with around 250,000 distinct CDR3 sequences, approximately 11% of them seen once. The data were obtained in a study of identical twins. Whole-study findings and limits: Researchers reported weaker excess twin sharing in beta out-of-frame sequences.

Per the germline V gene, CDR1 is SGHRS and CDR2 is YFSETQ. This CDR3 region has 14 residues. The V end was cut by 8 bases, the J end by 0 bases, with 12 bases between. The sample was also linked to a second study, of yellow fever vaccine responses in identical twins.

The specimen sequenced was memory (CD45RO+) T cells sorted from blood. This clonotype was obtained from a woman aged 18-30 years in good health. The rearrangement links TRBV5-1 to TRBJ1-3; D not certain. The DNA of the CDR3 is TGCGCCAGACACGGCGGCGACTCTGGAAACACCATATATTTT. Protein sequence: CARHGGDSGNTIYF.